This is a list of T cell receptor beta chains from one sample in a study of blood T cell repertoires in COVID-19. Produced via immunoSEQ multiplex PCR; TCRdb's table is partial and in-frame only. The sample lists about 120,000 clones, roughly 80% occurring once. Sequenced sample: peripheral blood. These receptors were collected from a human donor in a cohort sampled during active COVID-19. The CDR3 runs from the conserved cysteine through the conserved F or W. Fields, in order: clone size, J gene, D gene, V gene, CDR3 protein, CDR3 DNA. A D gene is named only where the DNA matches it firmly. Only part of the rows carry a size: once, few, many, or a class if the clone is expanded.

abundance: few
j_gene: TRBJ2-1
d_gene: .
v_gene: TRBV19
CDR3aa: CASSKDWTYNEQFF
CDR3nt: TGTGCCAGTAGCAAGGACTGGACCTACAATGAGCAGTTCTTC

abundance: .
j_gene: TRBJ1-1
d_gene: .
v_gene: TRBV7-9
CDR3aa: CASSLGFKGDEAFF
CDR3nt: TGTGCCAGCAGCTTAGGATTCAAGGGAGATGAAGCTTTCTTT

abundance: .
j_gene: TRBJ1-4
d_gene: .
v_gene: TRBV18
CDR3aa: CASSPWEEREKLFF
CDR3nt: TGTGCCAGCTCACCCTGGGAGGAACGTGAAAAACTGTTTTTT

abundance: .
j_gene: TRBJ2-7
d_gene: TRBD2
v_gene: TRBV5-6
CDR3aa: CASSKTSGRFLYEQYF
CDR3nt: TGTGCCAGCAGCAAGACTAGCGGGAGGTTCTTATACGAGCAGTACTTC

abundance: .
j_gene: TRBJ2-1
d_gene: TRBD2
v_gene: TRBV5-6
CDR3aa: CASSPGGEQFF
CDR3nt: TGTGCCAGCAGCCCGGGGGGTGAGCAGTTCTTC

abundance: .
j_gene: TRBJ1-6
d_gene: TRBD1
v_gene: TRBV2
CDR3aa: CASSDRVSSYNSPLHF
CDR3nt: TGTGCCAGCAGCGACAGGGTGAGCTCCTATAATTCACCCCTCCACTTT

abundance: .
j_gene: TRBJ1-6
d_gene: .
v_gene: TRBV4-1
CDR3aa: CASRRALTASYNSPLHF
CDR3nt: TGCGCCAGCAGGCGGGCATTAACGGCGTCCTATAATTCACCCCTCCACTTT

abundance: .
j_gene: TRBJ1-3
d_gene: .
v_gene: TRBV7-9
CDR3aa: CASSLVQGSGNTIYF
CDR3nt: TGTGCCAGCAGCTTAGTCCAGGGCTCTGGAAACACCATATATTTT

abundance: .
j_gene: TRBJ1-1
d_gene: TRBD1
v_gene: TRBV2
CDR3aa: CASRTFRGQGTEAFF
CDR3nt: TGTGCCAGCAGGACCTTTAGGGGACAGGGGACTGAAGCTTTCTTT

abundance: .
j_gene: TRBJ2-1
d_gene: .
v_gene: TRBV20-1
CDR3aa: CSASFFASAKYNEQFF
CDR3nt: TGCAGTGCTAGTTTTTTCGCTAGCGCCAAATACAATGAGCAGTTCTTC

abundance: once
j_gene: TRBJ2-7
d_gene: .
v_gene: TRBV10-1
CDR3aa: CASSESFPGPSF
CDR3nt: TGCGCCAGCAGTGAGTCTTTTCCGGGTCCTTCCTTC

abundance: .
j_gene: TRBJ2-1
d_gene: TRBD1
v_gene: TRBV28
CDR3aa: CASSVGGQGLGEQFF
CDR3nt: TGTGCCAGCAGTGTAGGGGGACAGGGTTTAGGTGAGCAGTTCTTC

abundance: .
j_gene: TRBJ2-3
d_gene: TRBD2
v_gene: TRBV6-5
CDR3aa: CASSLAGVFSDTQYF
CDR3nt: TGTGCCAGCAGCCTAGCGGGGGTATTTTCAGATACGCAGTATTTT

abundance: .
j_gene: TRBJ1-1
d_gene: .
v_gene: TRBV7-8
CDR3aa: CASSSSGGASTEAFF
CDR3nt: TGTGCCAGCAGTAGCAGTGGGGGGGCGAGCACTGAAGCTTTCTTT

abundance: .
j_gene: TRBJ2-1
d_gene: TRBD2
v_gene: TRBV24-1
CDR3aa: CATSDSGLAGGSAYNEQFF
CDR3nt: TGTGCCACCAGTGACTCGGGACTAGCGGGGGGGTCCGCCTACAATGAGCAGTTCTTC